This TCR beta chain is from a study of molecular identifiers for immune sequencing clone quantification. Study information: In replicates, RNA from roughly 21,000 or 96,000 naive CD8 cells was split five ways, four sequenced. Study outcomes and limitations: Clones above 20 RNA copies contained over 97% of effector molecules and under 1% of naive molecules.

Only a few counts were recorded for this clonotype. The antigen is undetermined. TCRdb reprocessed the PCR reads with MiXCR, giving one entry per CDR3 protein. The sample lists some 580,000 distinct CDR3 sequences; roughly 25% were seen once. The germline V gene has CDR1 LGHNA and CDR2 YSLEER. V was pared by 1 base and J by 6 bases, with 9 bases between. This CDR3 has 13 amino acids. This clonotype was sampled from a human donor in good health. Some libraries in this study had Jurkat cell RNA spiked in. The rearrangement uses TRBV4-3 and TRBJ1-1; TRBD1 is a possible D gene (6 bases). Sequencing input: naive CD8+ T cells from blood, with Jurkat cell RNA spiked in. Indicated subset: FACS-sorted CD8+CD4-CCR7+CD45RA+ naive T cells. The CDR3 loop is CASSQVQGPEAFF. The DNA of the CDR3 is TGCGCCAGCAGCCAAGTGCAGGGGCCTGAAGCTTTCTTT.